The present TCR gamma chain was sequenced within a study of γδ T cells in repeated Plasmodium falciparum infection. Flow sorting of PBMC yielded separate Vgamma9/Vdelta2+ and Vdelta2-negative gammadelta T cell populations for bulk repertoire analysis. Ten or more counts support this clone. The germline CDR1 and CDR2 sequences are VINAFY and YDVSNSKD. V shed 0 bases, J shed 6 bases, and the junction held 5 bases outside the gene matches. CDR3 length: 13 amino acids. Each sorted gammadelta sample had TRG and TRD chains sequenced. TCRdb redid clone calling on the multiplex PCR reads using CATT. The table lists tens of thousands of gamma-chain clones, around 3% of them singletons.

Sequences were obtained from gamma-delta T cells from blood. This clonotype originated in a pool of human donors (malaria-infected and uninfected, not separated). The J gene is TRGJ1 or TRGJ2, the V gene TRGV5. The CDR3 loop is CATWDRPCYKKLF. In DNA form, the CDR3 reads TGTGCCACCTGGGACAGGCCTTGTTATAAGAAACTCTTT.